A single T cell receptor (beta chain) is shown here with its context. Its antigen is currently not known. No base-level quality is on record; no much larger clone is a single base apart. Collaborating institutions collected whole blood in K2EDTA tubes following their own protocols. For TCRbeta analysis, collaborator samples were shipped as frozen whole blood, as isolated PBMCs, or as DNA extracted from either sample type. These data belong to a study of blood T cell repertoires in COVID-19 (dated by TCRdb to 2018 to 2020). In terms of the full investigation: The collaborator samples originated in the United States, Italy and Spain and spanned the acute and convalescent phases of COVID-19. Where HLA class I and class II types were available, the types were taken from metadata supplied by the sample provider, not from assay-based typing. Sample metadata almost always included a de-identified subject ID, COVID-19 status, age in years and sex. The repertoires were made available in a free public database intended to serve as a resource for research on the immune response to SARS-CoV-2. The samples were drawn from two sources: the first 160 participants of the ongoing ImmuneRACE study, and over 950 subjects contributed by 6 global collaborators. The material from the prospective study consisted of cDNA or gDNA derived from T cells, B-cell-depleted T cells, or PBMCs. Deeply sampled blood TCRbeta repertoires from subjects exposed to, actively infected with, or recovered from COVID-19 were included in the dataset.

The junction shows trimming of 0 bases on V and 6 bases on J, and the gene matches do not reach 11 bases of it. Taken from cysteine to phenylalanine, the CDR3 has 17 residues. CDR3 DNA only is kept here, 51 bases in frame from base 1. The germline V gene supplies CDR1 LGHNA and CDR2 YNFKEQ. The immunoSEQ Assay, a bias-controlled multiplex PCR, was used to amplify TCRbeta CDR3 regions from genomic DNA. Turning to the authors' computational methods: Within the assay, amplification of reference gene primers was used to estimate how many nucleated cells each sample contained. Sequence reads were collapsed and filtered to measure the absolute abundance of every unique TCRbeta CDR3 rearrangement. Productive Simpson clonality was computed per sample as the square root of Simpson's diversity index over productive rearrangements. Imported from immuneACCESS, the table was reduced by TCRdb to in-frame sequences with V and J called. These copies leave out some clones; in studies compared against another copy, an unresolved V gene accounts for under half, and the cause of the remainder is not known. Clone size and the V and J calls come from that table; the DNA yielded D and trimming. Here the sample has around 53,000 clones; approximately 87% occur a single time. Clones ranked in the top ten supply 4% of the sample.

Points the paper makes about the study in general: How much clinical and demographic metadata was included differed by source and by participant, and the metadata was provided uncurated.

The rearranged chain carries TRBV4-2 and TRBJ2-4, and 7 junction bases match TRBD1. This receptor was taken from a man aged 50-60 years with acute or convalescent COVID-19. Specimen: peripheral blood. DNA sequence: TGTGCCAGCAGCCAAGATTGGGTCAGGGGGTTTACAAACATTCAGTACTTC. This yields the protein CASSQDWVRGFTNIQYF.